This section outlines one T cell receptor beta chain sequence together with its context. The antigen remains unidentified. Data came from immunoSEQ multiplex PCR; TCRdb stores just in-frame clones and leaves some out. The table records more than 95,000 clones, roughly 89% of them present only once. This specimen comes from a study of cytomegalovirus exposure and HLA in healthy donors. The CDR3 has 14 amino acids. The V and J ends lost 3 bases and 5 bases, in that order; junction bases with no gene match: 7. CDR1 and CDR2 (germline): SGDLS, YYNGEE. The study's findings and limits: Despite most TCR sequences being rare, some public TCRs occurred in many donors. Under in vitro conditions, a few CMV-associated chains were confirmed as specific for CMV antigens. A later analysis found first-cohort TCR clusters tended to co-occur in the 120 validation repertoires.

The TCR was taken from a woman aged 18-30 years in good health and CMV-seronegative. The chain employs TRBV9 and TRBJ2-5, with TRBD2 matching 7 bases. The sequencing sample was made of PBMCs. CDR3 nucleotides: TGTGCCAGCAGCGGGGCGGGGGATGGGGAGACCCAGTACTTC. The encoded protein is CASSGAGDGETQYF.